Shown below are 18 T cell receptor beta chains from a single sample sequenced in a study of blood T cell repertoires in COVID-19 (dated by TCRdb to the early 2020s). The library was built by means of the immunoSEQ multiplex PCR assay. As stored in TCRdb, this immuneACCESS dataset retains in-frame rearrangements with V and J assigned. A fraction of the clones does not appear; measured against another copy, unresolved V genes explain less than half of the discrepancy, and the remainder lacks a known reason. For this sample there are a few hundred thousand clones; over 75% appear just once. The ten top clones hold approximately 8.7% of the sample. The sample comprised PBMCs or T cells enriched from blood (not recorded which). The source is a man aged 40-55 years who had recovered from COVID-19.

J is TRBJ2-7 and V is TRBV18; a weak D match, TRBD1 (6 bases). CDR1 and CDR2 from the germline V gene are KGHSH and LQKENI. V was cut by 3 bases and J by 7 bases, with 13 bases left in between. The CDR3 contains 13 residues. CDR3 in DNA: TGTGCCAGCTCACCCGGACAGATGGAAGAGCAGTACTTC. Residues: CASSPGQMEEQYF.

Within the sample, this clone is medium-sized. The CDR3 spells CASRTGGQNYGYTF. The DNA of the CDR3 is TGTGCCAGTCGCACAGGGGGTCAGAACTATGGCTACACCTTC. The chain employs TRBV19 and TRBJ1-2, with TRBD1 matching over 8 bases. Per germline, CDR1 LNHDA and CDR2 SQIVND (reference sequence). J lost 2 bases, V lost 8 bases, and 7 bases had no gene match. This CDR3 comprises 14 residues.

This clone was recorded many times. The junction does not match germline at one end; this may be a read error. V gene TRBV11-2 combines with J gene TRBJ1-1, with D possibly matching TRBD1 (6 bases). The CDR3 extends over 14 amino acids. Germline V gives CDR1 SGHAT, CDR2 FQNNGV. The CDR3, as DNA: TGTGCCAGCAGCTTAGGGCAGGGGAACGCTGAAGCTTTCTTT. Protein product: CASSLGQGNAEAFF.

Only one count was recorded for this clone. The chain is built from TRBV12-3 or TRBV12-4 and TRBJ1-1; D is perhaps TRBD1 (6 bases). The length of the CDR3 is 12 residues. The germline V and J ends were trimmed by 3 bases and 5 bases, with 7 bases remaining between them. As DNA, the CDR3 is TGTGCCAGCAGTTTCCAGGGGACTGAAGCTTTCTTT. It is translated as CASSFQGTEAFF.

The chain employs TRBV12-5 and TRBJ2-6; the D gene is possibly TRBD1 (6 bases). The ends were cut back, 1 base at V and 0 bases at J, with 16 bases in the middle. The CDR3 covers 19 residues. In germline, CDR1 is LGHNT, CDR2 FRNRAP. The CDR3 loop is CASGLEQTGSSSGANVLTF. The CDR3 nucleotides read TGTGCTAGTGGTTTGGAACAAACAGGGAGCAGCTCTGGGGCCAACGTCCTGACTTTC.

The chain is built from TRBV3-1 (or the pseudogene TRBV3-2) and TRBJ2-2; D possibly corresponds to TRBD1 (6 bases). Deletions cut 5 bases from V and 1 base from J, with 11 bases between. Germline V gene data show CDR1 as LGHDT and CDR2 as YNNKEL (reference sequence). The CDR3 runs to 15 residues. The CDR3 coding sequence is TGTGCCAGCAGCTCCCCCAGGGGGAACACCGGGGAGCTGTTTTTT. Protein product: CASSSPRGNTGELFF.

The V call is TRBV6-2 or TRBV6-3, the J call TRBJ2-3; 8 positions agree with TRBD2. Germline CDR1 MNHEY, CDR2 SVGEGT. Trimming took 3 bases from V and 0 from J; bases not matched to a gene: 2. The CDR3 length is 15 residues. CDR3 loop: CASSYSGESTDTQYF. CDR3 in DNA: TGTGCCAGCAGTTATAGCGGGGAAAGCACAGATACGCAGTATTTT.

V and J are TRBV7-9 and TRBJ1-5; D remains ambiguous. V was cut by 5 bases and J by 0 bases, with 11 bases left in between. Germline V gene data show CDR1 as SEHNR and CDR2 as FQNEAQ (reference sequence). This CDR3 spans 15 amino acids. CDR3 sequence (DNA): TGTGCCAGCAGCCCTACAGATTATAGCAATCAGCCCCAGCATTTT. It codes for CASSPTDYSNQPQHF.

J is TRBJ1-2 and V is TRBV10-3; 7 positions agree with TRBD1. The CDR3 length is 15 residues. Per the germline V gene, CDR1 is ENHRY and CDR2 is SYGVKD. V dropped 0 bases and J dropped 8; count of bases not matched to a gene: 9. CDR3 sequence reads: CAISESPLTGLGYTF. The CDR3 DNA reads as TGTGCCATCAGTGAGTCCCCTCTGACAGGGTTGGGCTACACCTTC.

The gene calls are TRBV19 and TRBJ1-5; no clear D. V was pared by 1 base and J by 3 bases, with 7 bases between. The germline V gene encodes CDR1 LNHDA and CDR2 SQIVND (reference sequence). This CDR3 comprises 14 residues. The DNA of the CDR3 is TGTGCCAGTAGTATAGGAGGCTACAATCAGCCCCAGCATTTT. This sequence encodes CASSIGGYNQPQHF.

V usage is TRBV6-2 or TRBV6-3 and J usage is TRBJ2-7; D might be TRBD2 (5 bases). The germline gives CDR1 MNHEY, CDR2 SVGEGT. The length of the CDR3 is 16 residues. V dropped 2 bases and J dropped 2 bases, with 16 bases sitting between them. The CDR3 coding sequence is TGTGCCAGCAGTTACGGTGGGGAGATTTTTACCTACGAGCAGTACTTC. This translates into CASSYGGEIFTYEQYF.

This rearrangement joins TRBV5-1 to TRBJ2-1; the D gene is possibly TRBD2 (6 bases). V was cut by 4 bases and J by 4 bases, with 15 bases left in between. CDR1 is SGHRS, CDR2 YFSETQ, per germline. This CDR3 is 15 amino acids long. CDR3 DNA sequence: TGCGCCAGCAGCCCTGAGGCGGGGCTATACAATGAGCAGTTCTTC. Translation: CASSPEAGLYNEQFF.

The genes are TRBV7-2 and TRBJ1-2, with a weak D call TRBD1 (5 bases). Per the germline V gene, CDR1 is SGHTA and CDR2 is FQGNSA. The CDR3 spans 14 residues. The V end lost 5 bases, the J end lost 7 bases, and 17 bases lay between the germline ends. In DNA, the CDR3 is TGTGCCAGCAGCCCGGGGGGTCGGATCAGTGGCTACACCTTC. Its protein is CASSPGGRISGYTF.

This clone was seen just once. The chain links TRBV30 to TRBJ2-7; no clear D gene. V was pared by 1 base and J by 3 bases, with 4 bases between. CDR1 is GTSNPN, CDR2 SVGIG, per germline (reference sequence). This CDR3 region has 11 residues. The CDR3 region has the DNA TGTGCCTGGAGTGGTCGCTACGAGCAGTACTTC. Translating it yields CAWSGRYEQYF.

The chain recombines TRBV5-1 with TRBJ2-5, with a possible D match to TRBD2 (6 bases). V was clipped by 4 bases and J by 4 bases, with 14 bases between them. Per germline, CDR1 SGHRS and CDR2 YFSETQ. The CDR3 contains 14 residues. The CDR3 DNA reads TGCGCCAGCAGCACGGGACTTGGGGGAGAGACCCAGTACTTC. This sequence encodes CASSTGLGGETQYF.

The chain combines TRBV29-1 with TRBJ2-3, with a weak D call TRBD2 (6 bases). Germline CDR1 and CDR2: SQVTM and ANQGSEA. The CDR3 loop spans 14 amino acids. Trimming shortened V by 5 bases and J by 0 bases, and 12 bases separated the two germline ends. The CDR3 DNA reads TGCAGCGTTTTAGGCGGGGAGAGCACAGATACGCAGTATTTT. Protein: CSVLGGESTDTQYF.

The genes are TRBV12-5 and TRBJ2-3, with no clear D. The CDR3 sequence is 12 residues long. Germline V gene data show CDR1 as LGHNT and CDR2 as FRNRAP. With 5 bases removed from V and 4 bases from J, the gap between germline ends came to 7 bases. The CDR3 bases are TGTGCTAGTGGTCCCCTACCAGATACGCAGTATTTT. Residues: CASGPLPDTQYF.

The CDR3 here is CASSFGGSAEAFF. The CDR3 DNA reads TGTGCCAGCAGTTTCGGAGGGAGCGCTGAAGCTTTCTTT. The chain is built from TRBV2 and TRBJ1-1; D gene unclear. Per germline, CDR1 SNHLY and CDR2 FYNNEI. The V end lost 5 bases, the J end lost 6 bases, and 13 bases lay between the germline ends. The CDR3 is 13 amino acids.